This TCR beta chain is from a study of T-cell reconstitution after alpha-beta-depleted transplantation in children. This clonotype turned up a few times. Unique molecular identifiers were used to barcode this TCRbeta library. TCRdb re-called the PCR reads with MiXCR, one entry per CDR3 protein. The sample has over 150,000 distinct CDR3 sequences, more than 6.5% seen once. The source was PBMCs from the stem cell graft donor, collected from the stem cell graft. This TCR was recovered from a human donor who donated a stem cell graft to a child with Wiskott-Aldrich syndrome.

CDR3: CASSAPGLRNEQYF. Written as DNA, the CDR3 is TGTGCCAGCAGCGCACCGGGACTAAGGAACGAGCAGTACTTC. The J gene is TRBJ2-7, the V gene TRBV7-2; 7 bases are a match to TRBD2. CDR3 length: 14 amino acids. The germline gives CDR1 SGHTA, CDR2 FQGNSA. J gave up 5 bases and V 5 bases, and 9 bases lay outside the gene matches.